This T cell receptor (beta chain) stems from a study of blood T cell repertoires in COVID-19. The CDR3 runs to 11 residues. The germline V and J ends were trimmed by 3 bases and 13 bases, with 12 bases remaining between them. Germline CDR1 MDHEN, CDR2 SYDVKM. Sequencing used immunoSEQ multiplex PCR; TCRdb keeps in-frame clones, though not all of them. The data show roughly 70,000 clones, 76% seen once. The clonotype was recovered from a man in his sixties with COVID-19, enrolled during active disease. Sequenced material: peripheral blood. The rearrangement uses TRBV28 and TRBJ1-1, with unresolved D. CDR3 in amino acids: CASSFGPEGFF. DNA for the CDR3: TGTGCCAGCAGTTTCGGGCCAGAGGGTTTCTTT. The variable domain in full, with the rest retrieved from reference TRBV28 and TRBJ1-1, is DVKVTQSSRYLVKRTGEKVFLECVQDMDHENMFWYRQDPGLGLRLIYFSYDVKMKEKGDIPEGYSVSREKKERFSLILESASTNQTSMYLCASSFGPEGFFGQGTRLTVV.